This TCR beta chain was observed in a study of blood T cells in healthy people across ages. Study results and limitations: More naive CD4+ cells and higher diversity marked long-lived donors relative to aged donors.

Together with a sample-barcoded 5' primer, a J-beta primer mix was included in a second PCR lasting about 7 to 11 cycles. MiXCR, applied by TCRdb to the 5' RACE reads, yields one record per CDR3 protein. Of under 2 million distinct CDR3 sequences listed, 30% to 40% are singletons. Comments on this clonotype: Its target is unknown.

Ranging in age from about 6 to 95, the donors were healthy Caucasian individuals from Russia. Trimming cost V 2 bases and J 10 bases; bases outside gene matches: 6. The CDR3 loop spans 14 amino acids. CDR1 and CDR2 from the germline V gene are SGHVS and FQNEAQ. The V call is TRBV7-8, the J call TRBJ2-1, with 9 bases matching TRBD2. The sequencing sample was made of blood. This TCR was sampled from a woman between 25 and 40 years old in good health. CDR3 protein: CASSLRAGGEEQFF. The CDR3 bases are TGTGCCAGCAGCTTAAGGGCGGGAGGGGAAGAGCAGTTCTTC.